Reported below is one T cell receptor (beta chain). Its antigen is unidentified. This entry belongs to a study of T cell responses to AZD1222 COVID-19 vaccine. Study-wide findings and caveats: None of the repertoires were sampled until the peak T cell response had passed.

The V gene's germline CDR1 is ENHRY and CDR2 SYGVKD. V gave up 5 bases and J gave up 8 bases; unmatched junction bases: 5. CDR3 length equals 13 residues. TCRdb keeps only in-frame clones here, not all; method: immunoSEQ multiplex PCR. Of some 150,000 clones in the sample, 93% were seen once. This clonotype originated in an adult in good health. This specimen was peripheral blood, taken on day 0 of AZD1222 vaccination. The gene calls are TRBV10-3 and TRBJ1-5; 8 bases line up with TRBD1. CDR3 region: CAISSTGGEPQHF. CDR3 DNA sequence: TGTGCCATCAGTAGCACAGGGGGGGAGCCCCAGCATTTT.